Following are 23 T cell receptor beta chains from one sample sequenced in a study of cytomegalovirus exposure and HLA in healthy donors. PCR used 60 Vbeta primers and 13 Jbeta primers. Profiling relied on immunoSEQ multiplex PCR, and the TCRdb table lists in-frame clones only, not all of them. The profile shows roughly 180,000 clones, under 85% of them singletons. The material sequenced was PBMCs. Every receptor here comes from a male donor in good health and CMV-seronegative.

A word on this clone: The same CDR3 arises from other DNA sequences in this sample as well. The CDR3 reads CASSVGTGGRTEAFF. For the CDR3, the DNA is TGTGCCAGCAGCGTAGGGACAGGGGGTCGGACTGAAGCTTTCTTT. The chain carries TRBV9 and TRBJ1-1; TRBD1 agrees at 10 bases. CDR3 size: 15 residues. The germline CDR1 and CDR2 sequences are SGDLS and YYNGEE. V dropped 0 bases and J dropped 5; count of bases not matched to a gene: 4.

The chain employs TRBV5-6 and TRBJ1-3, with a tentative D call TRBD1 (6 bases). Per germline, CDR1 SGHDT and CDR2 YYEEEE. V dropped 0 bases and J dropped 3 bases, with 22 bases sitting between them. The CDR3 sequence is 19 residues long. The chain's CDR3 is CASSLADSPFLTLGNTIYF. The CDR3 nucleotides read TGTGCCAGCAGCTTGGCGGACAGCCCATTTCTCACTCTTGGAAACACCATATATTTT. Variable domain in full (rest from reference TRBV5-6 and TRBJ1-3): DAGVTQSPTHLIKTRGQQVTLRCSPKSGHDTVSWYQQALGQGPQFIFQYYEEEERQRGNFPDRFSGHQFPNYSSELNVNALLLGDSALYLCASSLADSPFLTLGNTIYFGEGSWLTVV.

The genes are TRBV10-1 and TRBJ2-7, with TRBD1 matching 8 bases. The CDR3 length is 13 residues. CDR1 and CDR2 from the germline V gene are WNHNN and SYGVQD (reference sequence). The V gene end was trimmed by 0 bases and the J gene end by 6 bases; junction bases not matched to a gene: 1. The CDR3: CASSESDRAEQYF. The CDR3 DNA reads TGCGCCAGCAGTGAGTCGGACAGGGCCGAGCAGTACTTC.

This clone was seen only a few times. The chain uses TRBV28 and TRBJ2-7; a weak D match, TRBD2 (6 bases). Trimming cost V 4 bases and J 1 base, with 14 bases left between them. The germline V gene encodes CDR1 MDHEN and CDR2 SYDVKM. The CDR3 has 15 amino acids. The DNA for the CDR3 is TGTGCCAGCAGTTGGGGCGGGGAGATATCCTACGAGCAGTACTTC. This encodes CASSWGGEISYEQYF. The variable domain in full, completed from reference TRBV28 and TRBJ2-7, reads DVKVTQSSRYLVKRTGEKVFLECVQDMDHENMFWYRQDPGLGLRLIYFSYDVKMKEKGDIPEGYSVSREKKERFSLILESASTNQTSMYLCASSWGGEISYEQYFGPGTRLTVT.

This clone was seen just once. The chain employs TRBV5-1 and TRBJ2-1, with 12 bases matching TRBD2. The CDR3 is 18 amino acids. The ends lost 4 bases at V and 5 bases at J; junction bases unmatched: 13. The germline V gene encodes CDR1 SGHRS and CDR2 YFSETQ. CDR3 in DNA: TGCGCCAGCAGCGCCCTTACTCCTACTAGCGGGGGGAACAATGAGCAGTTCTTC. Translated: CASSALTPTSGGNNEQFF.

The chain links TRBV13 to TRBJ2-7, with TRBD2 matching over 8 bases. CDR1 and CDR2 from the germline V gene are PRHDT and FYEKMQ (reference sequence). V dropped 5 bases and J dropped 2; count of bases not matched to a gene: 5. The CDR3 contains 14 residues. CDR3 in amino acids: CASSPRGGAYEQYF. CDR3 in DNA: TGTGCCAGCAGCCCTCGGGGGGGCGCCTACGAGCAGTACTTC.

This chain uses TRBV18 with TRBJ1-1, with TRBD1 matching over 10 bases. This CDR3 spans 16 amino acids. V was pared by 2 bases and J by 3 bases, with 6 bases of the junction left unmatched. Germline V CDR1 and CDR2: KGHSH, LQKENI. The DNA of the CDR3 is TGTGCCAGCTCACCAGGACAGGGGGAGGGTGACACTGAAGCTTTCTTT. This gives the protein CASSPGQGEGDTEAFF. Complete variable domain (other parts from reference TRBV18 and TRBJ1-1): NAGVMQNPRHLVRRRGQEARLRCSPMKGHSHVYWYRQLPEEGLKFMVYLQKENIIDESGMPKERFSAEFPKEGPSILRIQQVVRGDSAAYFCASSPGQGEGDTEAFFGQGTRLTVV.

The V and J genes are TRBV25-1 and TRBJ1-2; the D is unclear. Trimming stripped 4 bases from V and 4 bases from J, with 13 bases between. CDR3 length: 14 residues. CDR1 and CDR2 from the germline V gene are MGHDK and SYGVNS. In DNA form, the CDR3 reads TGTGCCAGCAGTGTCCCCGGGATTTTCTATGGCTACACCTTC. The encoded protein is CASSVPGIFYGYTF.

The CDR3 sequence: CASSQAEGETQYF. The CDR3 coding sequence is TGTGCCAGCAGCCAAGCGGAGGGGGAGACCCAGTACTTC. The rearrangement uses TRBV4-2 and TRBJ2-5, with a tentative D call TRBD2 (6 bases). The V end was cut by 1 base, the J end by 5 bases, with 8 bases between. The CDR3 is 13 residues long. Germline V CDR1 and CDR2: LGHNA, YNFKEQ.

This clone was counted a single time. V gene TRBV7-9 combines with J gene TRBJ2-1, with 10 bases aligning to TRBD2. CDR1 and CDR2 (germline): SEHNR, FQNEAQ (reference sequence). V lost 4 bases and J lost 1; bases outside the gene matches: 7. The CDR3 consists of 17 residues. CDR3 region: CASSSRLAGSSYNEQFF. Written as DNA, the CDR3 is TGTGCCAGCAGCTCAAGACTAGCGGGTTCGTCCTACAATGAGCAGTTCTTC.

J is TRBJ1-5 and V is TRBV19; the D is unclear. V lost 6 bases and J lost 5, with 8 bases in between. The CDR3 is made up of 12 amino acids. Looked up from germline, CDR1 is LNHDA and CDR2 is SQIVND (reference sequence). CDR3 amino acids: CASSGDYQPQHF. The DNA of the CDR3 is TGTGCCAGTAGCGGGGATTATCAGCCCCAGCATTTT.

The rearrangement links TRBV19 to TRBJ2-3; the match to TRBD2 covers 7 bases. The germline gives CDR1 LNHDA, CDR2 SQIVND (reference sequence). The CDR3 runs 13 residues. J lost 5 bases, V lost 3 bases, and 2 bases had no gene match. This CDR3 is CASSMGREDTQYF. Written as DNA, the CDR3 is TGTGCCAGTAGTATGGGGAGGGAAGATACGCAGTATTTT.

J is TRBJ1-6 and V is TRBV6-6; D is ambiguous. This CDR3 comprises 13 residues. V was clipped by 11 bases and J by 3 bases, with 11 bases between them. Germline V gives CDR1 MNHNY, CDR2 SVGAGI (reference sequence). This chain's CDR3 is CAGSRGYNSPLHF. CDR3 nucleotide sequence: TGTGCCGGGTCCCGGGGCTATAATTCACCCCTCCACTTT.

As for this clone: Other nucleotide sequences in the sample specify the same CDR3. The CDR3 sequence is CSVGGGGNQPQHF. The CDR3 DNA follows: TGCAGCGTGGGGGGGGGTGGCAATCAGCCCCAGCATTTT. The V gene is TRBV29-1, the J gene TRBJ1-5; possible D gene TRBD1, 5 bases. In germline, CDR1 is SQVTM, CDR2 ANQGSEA. Trimming stripped 6 bases from V and 2 bases from J, with 11 bases between. The CDR3 runs 13 residues. Full variable domain (missing parts from reference TRBV29-1 and TRBJ1-5): SAVISQKPSRDICQRGTSLTIQCQVDSQVTMMFWYRQQPGQSLTLIATANQGSEATYESGFVIDKFPISRPNLTFSTLTVSNMSPEDSSIYLCSVGGGGNQPQHFGDGTRLSIL.

This clone has more than one count but fewer than ten. The chain uses TRBV19 and TRBJ1-5; a possible D gene is TRBD1 (6 bases). V lost 7 bases and J 2 bases, leaving 15 bases between the germline ends. CDR3 length: 15 amino acids. Germline CDR1 LNHDA, CDR2 SQIVND (reference sequence). DNA for the CDR3: TGTGCCAGTAAACCCCGGACAGCGGGCAATCAGCCCCAGCATTTT. Protein product: CASKPRTAGNQPQHF.

The rearrangement links TRBV9 to TRBJ1-2, with 7 bases that match TRBD1. CDR3 size: 15 residues. V lost 3 bases and J lost 5; bases outside the gene matches: 10. Germline V gene sequence: CDR1 SGDLS, CDR2 YYNGEE. CDR3: CASSAGTVLLYGYTF. The DNA for the CDR3 is TGTGCCAGCAGCGCAGGGACAGTTCTATTGTATGGCTACACCTTC.

This clone has only a few counts. The rearrangement links TRBV9 to TRBJ2-1, with D perhaps matching TRBD2 (5 bases). The CDR3 totals 13 residues. CDR1 is SGDLS, CDR2 YYNGEE, per germline. Trimming took 4 bases from V and 12 from J, leaving 17 bases between them. The CDR3 loop reads CASSPEGNRGQFF. DNA of the CDR3: TGTGCCAGCAGCCCCGAGGGCAATCGAGGGCAGTTCTTC. The variable domain in full, with the rest retrieved from reference TRBV9 and TRBJ2-1, is DSGVTQTPKHLITATGQRVTLRCSPRSGDLSVYWYQQSLDQGLQFLIQYYNGEERAKGNILERFSAQQFPDLHSELNLSSLELGDSALYFCASSPEGNRGQFFGPGTRLTVL.

This chain links TRBV11-3 with TRBJ2-1; D remains unclear. Trimming removed 5 bases at V and 7 bases at J, with 12 bases between. Germline lookup yields CDR1 SGHNT and CDR2 YENEEA. The CDR3 covers 13 residues. In nucleotides, the CDR3 is TGTGCCAGCAGCGCCCAGAGGAAGAATGAGCAGTTCTTC. It codes for CASSAQRKNEQFF.

The CDR3 DNA reads as TGCGCCAGCAGCCCCGGGACAGGGGGTGGAAGCACCTTC. Protein product: CASSPGTGGGSTF. V usage is TRBV5-1 and J usage is TRBJ1-2; 11 nucleotides agree with TRBD1. The germline gives CDR1 SGHRS, CDR2 YFSETQ. The V gene end was trimmed by 4 bases and the J gene end by 13 bases; junction bases not matched to a gene: 9. The CDR3 covers 13 residues. Full variable domain (missing parts from reference TRBV5-1 and TRBJ1-2): KAGVTQTPRYLIKTRGQQVTLSCSPISGHRSVSWYQQTPGQGLQFLFEYFSETQRNKGNFPGRFSGRQFSNSRSEMNVSTLELGDSALYLCASSPGTGGGSTFGSGTRLTVV.

This clone was counted between two and nine times. This chain joins TRBV5-1 and TRBJ1-5, with 8 nucleotides matching TRBD1. Per germline, CDR1 SGHRS and CDR2 YFSETQ. There are 16 residues in the CDR3. The trim removed 0 bases at V and 4 bases at J, leaving 6 bases unmatched. CDR3 sequence reads: CASSLGTGSINQPQHF. The CDR3 DNA follows: TGCGCCAGCAGCTTGGGGACAGGGTCTATTAATCAGCCCCAGCATTTT.

V is TRBV15 and J is TRBJ1-2; a possible D gene is TRBD1 (5 bases). Trimming removed 0 bases at V and 5 bases at J, with 13 bases between. The CDR3 has 15 residues. Germline values: CDR1 LNHNV, CDR2 YYDKDF (reference sequence). The CDR3 reads CATSRDLTVNYGYTF. The CDR3 coding sequence is TGTGCCACCAGCAGAGATTTGACAGTCAATTATGGCTACACCTTC. Based on the CDR3 plus reference TRBV15 and TRBJ1-2, the full variable domain is DAMVIQNPRYQVTQFGKPVTLSCSQTLNHNVMYWYQQKSSQAPKLLFHYYDKDFNNEADTPDNFQSRRPNTSFCFLDIRSPGLGDTAMYLCATSRDLTVNYGYTFGSGTRLTVV.

The V gene is TRBV11-2, the J gene TRBJ2-3, with 8 positions matching TRBD1. CDR1 is SGHAT and CDR2 is FQNNGV in the germline V gene. The CDR3 has 16 residues. V lost 5 bases, J lost 0 bases, and 7 bases stayed unmatched. The CDR3 DNA reads TGTGCCAGCAGCAGTACAGGGGGGTCTAGCACAGATACGCAGTATTTT. Residues: CASSSTGGSSTDTQYF. The variable domain in full, with the rest retrieved from reference TRBV11-2 and TRBJ2-3, is EAGVAQSPRYKIIEKRQSVAFWCNPISGHATLYWYQQILGQGPKLLIQFQNNGVVDDSQLPKDRFSAERLKGVDSTLKIQPAKLEDSAVYLCASSSTGGSSTDTQYFGPGTRLTVL.

This clone was seen only a few times. The chain combines TRBV7-9 with TRBJ1-1, with D possibly being TRBD1 (5 bases). The CDR3 consists of 15 residues. V was trimmed by 5 bases and J by 1 base, leaving 14 bases between them. Germline loops: CDR1 SEHNR, CDR2 FQNEAQ (reference sequence). CDR3 loop: CASSRHDSQNTEAFF. CDR3 DNA sequence: TGTGCCAGCAGCCGACATGACAGCCAGAACACTGAAGCTTTCTTT.